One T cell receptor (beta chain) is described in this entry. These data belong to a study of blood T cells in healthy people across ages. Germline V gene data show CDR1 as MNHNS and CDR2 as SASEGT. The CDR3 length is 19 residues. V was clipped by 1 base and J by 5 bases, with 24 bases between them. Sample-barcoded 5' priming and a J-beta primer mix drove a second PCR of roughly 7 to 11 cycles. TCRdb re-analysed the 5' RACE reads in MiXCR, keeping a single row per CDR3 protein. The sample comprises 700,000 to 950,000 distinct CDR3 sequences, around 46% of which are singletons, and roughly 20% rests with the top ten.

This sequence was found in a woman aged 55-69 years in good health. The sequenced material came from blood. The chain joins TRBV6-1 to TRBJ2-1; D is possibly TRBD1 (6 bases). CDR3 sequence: CASSEVLISQPTGNNEQFF. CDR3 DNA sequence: TGTGCCAGCAGTGAAGTCCTAATTTCACAACCCACAGGGAACAATGAGCAGTTCTTC.